The 10 T cell receptor beta chains given below trace back to one sample, sequenced in a study of identical twins (dated by TCRdb to 2016 to 2017). The method was 5' RACE. Sequencing relied on an Illumina HiSeq 2000. TCRdb ran its own pipeline on the public reads, namely fastp trimming at Q25 and MiXCR clone calling, and kept in-frame beta chains. Entries that share a CDR3 protein sequence are merged under the most common genes and DNA. The sample data list about 530,000 distinct CDR3 sequences, and 20% to 25% of these were observed just once. 0.4% to 0.6% of the sample belongs to the ten largest clones. The data were also submitted as part of a second study, on yellow fever vaccine responses in identical twins.

What was sequenced was CD4+ T cells sorted from blood. Every receptor here comes from a young woman in good health.

This clonotype was counted between two and nine times. V is TRBV2 and J is TRBJ2-1; possible D gene TRBD2, 5 bases. V dropped 6 bases and J dropped 7 bases, with 19 bases sitting between them. The CDR3 totals 15 residues. CDR1 and CDR2 from the germline V gene are SNHLY and FYNNEI. The DNA for the CDR3 is TGTGCCAGCAGGGCCGGGCCCCCCCGGGAAAATGAGCAGTTCTTC. Translating gives CASRAGPPRENEQFF.

This sequence joins TRBV11-2 and TRBJ2-7, with a possible D match to TRBD1 (6 bases). V gave up 4 bases and J gave up 6 bases, with 16 bases separating them. Germline V gives CDR1 SGHAT, CDR2 FQNNGV. The CDR3 is 14 amino acids. The CDR3 coding sequence is TGTGCCAGCAGCTCCACAGGGACCCCAGGCGAGCAGTACTTC. Its protein is CASSSTGTPGEQYF.

The J gene is TRBJ2-5, the V gene TRBV24-1, with TRBD2 matching 7 bases. The germline gives CDR1 KGHDR, CDR2 SFDVKD. V lost 12 bases to trimming and J lost 6 bases; unmatched junction nucleotides: 9. The CDR3 length is 12 residues. In nucleotides, the CDR3 is TGTGCCGCGGGGGAGGGTGGCAAGACCCAGTACTTC. Protein product: CAAGEGGKTQYF.

The sample holds a few counts of this clonotype. This chain joins TRBV11-3 and TRBJ1-1; no firm D call. Germline values: CDR1 SGHNT, CDR2 YENEEA. V gave up 0 bases and J gave up 6 bases, with 8 bases separating them. The CDR3 extends over 13 amino acids. The CDR3 protein is CASSLEVGAEAFF. The CDR3 DNA reads TGTGCCAGCAGCTTAGAGGTAGGCGCTGAAGCTTTCTTT.

This chain links TRBV14 with TRBJ2-7, with TRBD1 identical over 11 bases. Germline CDR1 is SGHDN and CDR2 is FVKESK. With V trimmed by 4 bases and J by 6 bases, 5 bases remained unmatched. This CDR3 has 14 amino acids. The CDR3 region is CASSRRTGGAEQYF. Written as DNA, the CDR3 is TGTGCCAGCAGCCGACGGACAGGGGGCGCCGAGCAGTACTTC. Full variable domain (outside the CDR3, taken from reference TRBV14 and TRBJ2-7): EAGVTQFPSHSVIEKGQTVTLRCDPISGHDNLYWYRRVMGKEIKFLLHFVKESKQDESGMPNNRFLAERTGGTYSTLKVQPAELEDSGVYFCASSRRTGGAEQYFGPGTRLTVT.

This clonotype has a handful of counts. The rearrangement uses TRBV12-3 or TRBV12-4 and TRBJ2-1; D is tentatively TRBD1 or TRBD2 (5 bases each). CDR3 length: 14 amino acids. Trimming left V 3 bases short and J 7 bases short, with 13 bases between. The CDR3 reads CASSLAGTWNEQFF. CDR3 nucleotides: TGTGCCAGCAGTTTGGCAGGGACCTGGAATGAGCAGTTCTTC.

The rearrangement uses TRBV12-3 or TRBV12-4 and TRBJ2-5; D gene ambiguous. V was clipped by 1 base and J by 5 bases, with 11 bases between them. There are 14 residues in the CDR3. CDR3 region: CASSLGANRETQYF. CDR3 nucleotide sequence: TGTGCCAGCAGTTTAGGTGCCAATCGGGAGACCCAGTACTTC.

A few counts support this clonotype. The V gene is TRBV19, the J gene TRBJ1-1; possibly TRBD1 for D (6 bases). Germline V gene sequence: CDR1 LNHDA, CDR2 SQIVND (reference sequence). CDR3 length: 14 residues. Trimming shortened V by 5 bases and J by 1 base, and 11 bases separated the two germline ends. The DNA of the CDR3 is TGTGCCAGTAGTGTGGGACACAAGAACACTGAAGCTTTCTTT. This encodes CASSVGHKNTEAFF. The variable domain in full, with the rest retrieved from reference TRBV19 and TRBJ1-1, is DGGITQSPKYLFRKEGQNVTLSCEQNLNHDAMYWYRQDPGQGLRLIYYSQIVNDFQKGDIAEGYSVSREKKESFPLTVTSAQKNPTAFYLCASSVGHKNTEAFFGQGTRLTVV.

The chain links TRBV7-9 to TRBJ2-3; TRBD2 matches 8 bases. This CDR3 is 14 amino acids long. V was pared by 7 bases and J by 2 bases, with 5 bases of the junction left unmatched. Germline V lookup: CDR1 SEHNR, CDR2 FQNEAQ (reference sequence). The DNA of the CDR3 is TGTGCCAGCATGACTAGCGTTCTCACAGATACGCAGTATTTT. Amino acid sequence: CASMTSVLTDTQYF.

In this sample, this clonotype turned up a few times. The rearrangement links TRBV28 to TRBJ2-7; 7 positions match TRBD2. CDR3 length equals 16 residues. The V and J ends lost 7 bases and 2 bases, in that order; junction bases with no gene match: 14. Per germline, CDR1 MDHEN and CDR2 SYDVKM. CDR3 region: CASTDVGGGTPYEQYF. The CDR3 DNA is TGTGCCAGCACCGACGTCGGGGGAGGGACTCCCTACGAGCAGTACTTC. Full variable domain (remainder filled in from reference TRBV28 and TRBJ2-7): DVKVTQSSRYLVKRTGEKVFLECVQDMDHENMFWYRQDPGLGLRLIYFSYDVKMKEKGDIPEGYSVSREKKERFSLILESASTNQTSMYLCASTDVGGGTPYEQYFGPGTRLTVT.